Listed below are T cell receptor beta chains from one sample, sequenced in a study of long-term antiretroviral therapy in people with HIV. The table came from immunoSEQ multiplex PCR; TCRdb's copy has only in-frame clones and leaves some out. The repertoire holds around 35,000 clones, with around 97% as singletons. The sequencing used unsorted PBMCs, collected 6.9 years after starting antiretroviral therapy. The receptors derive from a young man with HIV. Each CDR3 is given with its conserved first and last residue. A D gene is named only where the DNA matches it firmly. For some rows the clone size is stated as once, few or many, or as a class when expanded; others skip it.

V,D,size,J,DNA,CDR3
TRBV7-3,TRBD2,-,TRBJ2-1,TGTGCCAGCAGCACCATAGCGGGAGGGCCTGTGGGTGAGCAGTTCTTC,CASSTIAGGPVGEQFF
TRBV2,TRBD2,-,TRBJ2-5,TGTGCCAGCAGTGAAACGGGGGGGGTGTACCAAGAGACCCAGTACTTC,CASSETGGVYQETQYF
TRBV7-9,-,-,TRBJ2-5,TGTGCCAGCAGCTCCGGGATCAACCTCGTCGAAGAGACCCAGTACTTC,CASSSGINLVEETQYF
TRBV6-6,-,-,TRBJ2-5,TGTGCCAGCAGTAGGGGATCCCAAGAGACCCAGTACTTC,CASSRGSQETQYF
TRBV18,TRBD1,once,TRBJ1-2,TGTGCCAGCTCACCAGGAAGGCAGGGGGCTTCGGACTACACCTTC,CASSPGRQGASDYTF
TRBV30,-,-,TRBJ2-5,TGTGCCTGGAGTGTGCGTCAAGAGACCCAGTACTTC,CAWSVRQETQYF
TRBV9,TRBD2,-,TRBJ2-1,TGTGCCAGCAGCCCCACAGCGGGGGGGCCCGCTGAGCAGTTCTTC,CASSPTAGGPAEQFF
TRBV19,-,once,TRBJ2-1,TGTGCCAGTACCCCTCGGGACCGGGGCAATGAGCAGTTCTTC,CASTPRDRGNEQFF
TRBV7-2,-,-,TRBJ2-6,TGTGCCAGCAGTTTTAGGGTCTCTGGGGCCAACGTCCTGACTTTC,CASSFRVSGANVLTF
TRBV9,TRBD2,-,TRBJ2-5,TGTGCCAGCAGCCCGGAGCGGGAGGGCCTACGAGAGACCCAGTACTTC,CASSPEREGLRETQYF
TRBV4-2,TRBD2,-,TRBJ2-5,TGTGCCAGCAGCCAAGAAGCGGGGCGGGAGACCCAGTACTTC,CASSQEAGRETQYF
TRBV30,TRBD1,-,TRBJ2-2,TGTGCCTGGAGTGAGGGGGCGGGCACCGGGGAGCTGTTTTTT,CAWSEGAGTGELFF
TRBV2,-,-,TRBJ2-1,TGTGCCAGCAGTGAAAGGAGGAATGAGCAGTTCTTC,CASSERRNEQFF
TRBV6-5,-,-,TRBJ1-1,TGTGCCAGCAGCCCGCGACAGTTTATGAACACTGAAGCTTTCTTT,CASSPRQFMNTEAFF
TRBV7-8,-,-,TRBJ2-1,TGTGCCAGCAGCTCCCAGTTTGAGCAGTTCTTC,CASSSQFEQFF
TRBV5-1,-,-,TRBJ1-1,TGCGCCAGCAGCTTGGGAGGGCGGGATGAAGCTTTCTTT,CASSLGGRDEAFF
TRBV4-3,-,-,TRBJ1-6,TGCGCCAGCAGCCAAGATTCCATTTCACCCCTCCACTTT,CASSQDSISPLHF
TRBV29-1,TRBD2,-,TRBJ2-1,TGCAGCGTTGCGCTAGCGGGAGGGGTCAATGAGCAGTTCTTC,CSVALAGGVNEQFF
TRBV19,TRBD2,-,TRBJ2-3,TGTGCCAGTAGCTTGGGTAGCGGGGGTTCAGATACGCAGTATTTT,CASSLGSGGSDTQYF
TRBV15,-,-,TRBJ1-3,TGTGCCACCAGCAGAGATTTCGTCTCTGGAAACACCATATATTTT,CATSRDFVSGNTIYF
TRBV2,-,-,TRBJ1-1,TGTGCCAGCAAACCATCACAGGGACACACTGAAGCTTTCTTT,CASKPSQGHTEAFF
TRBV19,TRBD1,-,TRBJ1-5,TGTGCCAGTAGTATGGGGACAGTCAATCAGCCCCAGCATTTT,CASSMGTVNQPQHF